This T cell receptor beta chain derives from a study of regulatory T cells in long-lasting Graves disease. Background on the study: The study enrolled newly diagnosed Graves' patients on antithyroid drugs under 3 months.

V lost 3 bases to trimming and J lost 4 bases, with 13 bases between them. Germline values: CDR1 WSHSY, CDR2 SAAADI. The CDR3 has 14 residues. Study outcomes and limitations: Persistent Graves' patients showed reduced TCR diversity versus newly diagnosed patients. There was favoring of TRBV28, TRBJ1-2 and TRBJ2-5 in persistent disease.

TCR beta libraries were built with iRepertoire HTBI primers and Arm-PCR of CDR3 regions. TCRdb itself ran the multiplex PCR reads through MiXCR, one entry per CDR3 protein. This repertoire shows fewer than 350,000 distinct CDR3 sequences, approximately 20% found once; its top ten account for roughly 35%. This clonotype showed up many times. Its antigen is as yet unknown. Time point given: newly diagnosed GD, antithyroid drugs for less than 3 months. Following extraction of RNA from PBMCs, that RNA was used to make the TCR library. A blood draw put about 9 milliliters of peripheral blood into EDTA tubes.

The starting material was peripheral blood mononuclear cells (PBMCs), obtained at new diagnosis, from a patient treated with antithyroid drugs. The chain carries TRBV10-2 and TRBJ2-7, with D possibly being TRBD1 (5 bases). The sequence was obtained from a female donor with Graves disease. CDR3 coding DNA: TGCGCCAGCAGTGACCGGGCAGGGATGTACGAGCAGTACTTC. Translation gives CASSDRAGMYEQYF.